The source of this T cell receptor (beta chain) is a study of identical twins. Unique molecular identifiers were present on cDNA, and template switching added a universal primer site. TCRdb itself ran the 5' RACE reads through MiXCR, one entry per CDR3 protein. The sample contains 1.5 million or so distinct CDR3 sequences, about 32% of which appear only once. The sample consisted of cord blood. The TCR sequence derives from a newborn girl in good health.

Written as DNA, the CDR3 is TGTGCCAGCAGCTTGGTATATATAGCGGGAGGGTTCAATGAGCAGTTCTTC. This codes for CASSLVYIAGGFNEQFF. The chain combines TRBV5-5 with TRBJ2-1; 11 bases are a match to TRBD2. Germline V gene data show CDR1 as SGHKS and CDR2 as YYEKEE (reference sequence). After removal of 0 bases from V and 6 bases from J, the junction contained 8 bases not matched to a gene. The CDR3 loop spans 17 amino acids.